The source of this T cell receptor beta chain is a study of PD-1 blockade in mismatch repair-deficient tumors. Study-wide context: Enrolled about 2013-2017, patients had progressing, pretreated mismatch repair-deficient cancers of around twelve types.

A few pembrolizumab responders had their TCRs sequenced. Clones were sequenced by immunoSEQ multiplex PCR, and TCRdb holds only the in-frame ones, with some missing. The sample yields 12,000 to 15,000 clones, more than 65% seen once. Trimming shortened V by 1 base and J by 2 bases, and 12 bases separated the two germline ends. The CDR3 contains 15 residues. From germline, CDR1 is SGHRS and CDR2 YFSETQ. The input for sequencing was PBMCs, taken less than 15 weeks after starting pembrolizumab. This receptor was taken from an adult with mismatch repair-deficient cancer. The rearrangement uses TRBV5-1 and TRBJ2-5; D might be TRBD2 (6 bases). In DNA, the CDR3 is TGCGCCAGCAGCTTGAGTGTCGGGGGACAAGAGACCCAGTACTTC. It codes for CASSLSVGGQETQYF.